What follows are 11 T cell receptor beta chains derived from one specimen sequenced in a study of identical twins. MiXCR, applied by TCRdb to the 5' RACE reads, yields one record per CDR3 protein. The table lists hundreds of thousands of distinct CDR3 sequences, about 9.4% of them singletons. The same sample was also used in a study of yellow fever vaccine responses in identical twins.

The sample comprised PBMCs. All receptors derive from a woman under 30 in good health.

The rearrangement joins TRBV2 to TRBJ2-1; maybe TRBD1 (5 bases). Germline CDR1 and CDR2: SNHLY and FYNNEI. CDR3 length: 14 amino acids. Deletions cut 4 bases from V and 10 bases from J, with 17 bases between. CDR3 coding DNA: TGTGCCAGCAGTGGCAGGGTAGTTCGAGCGGAGCAGTTCTTC. It encodes CASSGRVVRAEQFF. The full variable domain, with the rest looked up from reference TRBV2 and TRBJ2-1, is EPEVTQTPSHQVTQMGQEVILRCVPISNHLYFYWYRQILGQKVEFLVSFYNNEISEKSEIFDDQFSVERPDGSNFTLKIRSTKLEDSAMYFCASSGRVVRAEQFFGPGTRLTVL.

This clonotype showed up many times. The chain's CDR3 is CSVAGLAGHNEQFF. The CDR3 DNA sequence: TGCAGCGTTGCAGGGCTAGCGGGGCACAATGAGCAGTTCTTC. The chain has TRBV29-1 and TRBJ2-1; 9 nucleotides agree with TRBD2. CDR1 and CDR2 (germline): SQVTM, ANQGSEA. Trimming at V came to 4 bases and at J to 5 bases, leaving 6 bases not matched to a gene. This CDR3 has 14 amino acids.

The chain links TRBV6-5 to TRBJ2-7, with 7 bases fitting TRBD1. CDR3 length equals 16 residues. Germline V CDR1 and CDR2: MNHEY, SVGAGI. Trimming at V came to 2 bases and at J to 5 bases, leaving 12 bases not matched to a gene. The CDR3 nucleotides are TGTGCCAGCAGTTACCTTTCAGGACAGGCCACTGACGAGCAGTACTTC. Protein sequence: CASSYLSGQATDEQYF.

The chain uses TRBV4-3 and TRBJ2-2; either TRBD1 or TRBD2 may supply D (5 bases each). V was cut by 6 bases and J by 8 bases, with 16 bases left in between. The CDR3 runs 14 residues. The germline gives CDR1 LGHNA, CDR2 YSLEER. DNA of the CDR3: TGCGCCAGCAGTCGCCGGGACGAGTTGGGGGAGCTGTTTTTT. It yields the protein CASSRRDELGELFF.

This clonotype was observed at least ten times. The chain joins TRBV12-3 or TRBV12-4 to TRBJ2-3; a possible D gene is TRBD2 (6 bases). The V end lost 1 base, the J end lost 7 bases, and 12 bases lay between the germline ends. The length of the CDR3 is 14 residues. CDR3 region: CASSLVGGDHTQYF. DNA for the CDR3: TGTGCCAGCAGTTTAGTCGGGGGAGATCATACGCAGTATTTT.

This clonotype was seen ten or more times. J is TRBJ1-1 and V is TRBV12-3 or TRBV12-4; TRBD1 is a possible D gene (5 bases). Trimming removed 8 bases at V and 5 bases at J, with 15 bases between. The CDR3 has 13 amino acids. This CDR3 is CASSLRPGTEAFF. DNA for the CDR3: TGTGCCAGCTCCCTACGACCAGGGACTGAAGCTTTCTTT.

This clonotype was counted many times. This rearrangement joins TRBV24-1 to TRBJ2-3, with D tentatively TRBD1 or TRBD2 (5 bases each). Trimming took off 3 bases at V and 1 base at J, with 10 bases between the two ends. Germline V gene sequence: CDR1 KGHDR, CDR2 SFDVKD. The CDR3 is made up of 15 amino acids. The CDR3 sequence: CATSDAGTRTDTQYF. The CDR3 coding sequence is TGTGCCACCAGTGATGCAGGGACCCGCACAGATACGCAGTATTTT.

This chain connects TRBV6-1 to TRBJ2-7; D is possibly TRBD1 (6 bases). Germline loops: CDR1 MNHNS, CDR2 SASEGT. The CDR3 is 13 amino acids. V was trimmed by 5 bases and J by 5 bases, leaving 13 bases between them. DNA for the CDR3: TGTGCCAGCAGTCCGTGGACAGATAACGAGCAGTACTTC. Translating it yields CASSPWTDNEQYF.

Notes on this clonotype: It may be a read error: a sequence one base away is much more abundant. The J gene is TRBJ2-2, the V gene TRBV7-8; D may match TRBD1 or TRBD2 (6 bases each). This CDR3 is 15 amino acids long. V shed 5 bases and J shed 9 bases, with 19 bases lying between them. Germline V CDR1 and CDR2: SGHVS, FQNEAQ. CDR3 protein: CASSPETGRTRELFF. The CDR3 DNA sequence: TGTGCCAGCAGCCCGGAAACAGGGAGGACCAGGGAGCTGTTTTTT.

This clonotype has at least ten counts. The V gene is TRBV20-1, the J gene TRBJ2-5; D assignment may be TRBD1 or TRBD2 (5 bases each). The V end lost 5 bases, the J end lost 1 base, and 14 bases lay between the germline ends. Germline V gene lookup returns CDR1 DFQATT and CDR2 SNEGSKA (reference sequence). The CDR3 has 14 residues. DNA of the CDR3: TGCAGTGCTCCCGGGCAGAGGGGCCAAGAGACCCAGTACTTC. Translating gives CSAPGQRGQETQYF.

This chain links TRBV7-9 with TRBJ2-5; 12 bases match TRBD2. The germline CDR1 and CDR2 sequences are SEHNR and FQNEAQ (reference sequence). The CDR3 is 16 amino acids. The V segment lost 4 bases and the J segment 3 bases; nucleotides outside the gene matches: 6. CDR3 loop: CASSSGTSGLEETQYF. In nucleotides, the CDR3 is TGTGCCAGCAGCTCAGGGACTAGCGGGCTAGAAGAGACCCAGTACTTC. The full variable domain, with the rest looked up from reference TRBV7-9 and TRBJ2-5, is DTGVSQNPRHKITKRGQNVTFRCDPISEHNRLYWYRQTLGQGPEFLTYFQNEAQLEKSRLLSDRFSAERPKGSFSTLEIQRTEQGDSAMYLCASSSGTSGLEETQYFGPGTRLLVL.